This passage covers 21 T cell receptor beta chains from one sample sequenced in a study of blood T cell repertoires in COVID-19. Profiling relied on immunoSEQ multiplex PCR, and the TCRdb table lists in-frame clones only, not all of them. The sample has approximately 92,000 clones; 65% to 85% are singletons. Material: peripheral blood. Receptors originate from a man aged 65-85 years with active or convalescent COVID-19.

The CDR3 loop reads CASSQARTGRQPQHF. The CDR3 nucleotides read TGTGCCAGCAGCCAAGCCCGGACAGGGCGTCAGCCCCAGCATTTT. The chain employs TRBV4-2 and TRBJ1-5; 8 bases line up with TRBD1. The V gene end was trimmed by 1 base and the J gene end by 6 bases; junction bases not matched to a gene: 5. The germline V gene encodes CDR1 LGHNA and CDR2 YNFKEQ. The CDR3 is 15 amino acids.

The V gene is TRBV28, the J gene TRBJ2-2; 7 bases are a match to TRBD2. V lost 4 bases, J lost 5 bases, and 7 bases stayed unmatched. The CDR3 consists of 15 residues. The germline CDR1 and CDR2 sequences are MDHEN and SYDVKM. The CDR3 DNA reads as TGTGCCAGCAGTTCACCGGGACTATTAACCGGGGAGCTGTTTTTT. Translating it yields CASSSPGLLTGELFF.

The V call is TRBV14, the J call TRBJ2-7, with TRBD2 identical over 12 bases. With V trimmed by 1 base and J by 8 bases, 6 bases remained unmatched. The germline V gene has CDR1 SGHDN and CDR2 FVKESK. This CDR3 contains 15 residues. As DNA, the CDR3 is TGTGCCAGCAGCCAAGCCGGACTAGCGGGGTATAAGCAGTACTTC. This gives the protein CASSQAGLAGYKQYF. Based on the CDR3 plus reference TRBV14 and TRBJ2-7, the full variable domain is EAGVTQFPSHSVIEKGQTVTLRCDPISGHDNLYWYRRVMGKEIKFLLHFVKESKQDESGMPNNRFLAERTGGTYSTLKVQPAELEDSGVYFCASSQAGLAGYKQYFGPGTRLTVT.

The chain has TRBV4-3 and TRBJ1-6; D is unresolved. With 0 bases removed from V and 7 bases from J, the gap between germline ends came to 10 bases. Germline V gene lookup returns CDR1 LGHNA and CDR2 YSLEER. The CDR3 is 15 amino acids. The CDR3 DNA is TGCGCCAGCAGCCAAGATCGGGTCGGAAATTCACCCCTCCACTTT. Translated, it gives CASSQDRVGNSPLHF.

Only a few counts were recorded for this clone. The gene calls are TRBV5-1 and TRBJ1-6; a possible D gene is TRBD1 (5 bases). The CDR3 is 15 residues long. The germline V and J ends were trimmed by 2 bases and 7 bases, with 13 bases remaining between them. From germline, CDR1 is SGHRS and CDR2 YFSETQ. The DNA for the CDR3 is TGCGCCAGCAGCTTTTCAGGGTTAAGCAATTCACCCCTCCACTTT. This translates into CASSFSGLSNSPLHF.

This clone came up once. This rearrangement joins TRBV5-5 to TRBJ2-1, with 8 bases fitting TRBD1. The CDR3 totals 17 residues. The germline V gene encodes CDR1 SGHKS and CDR2 YYEKEE (reference sequence). V dropped 3 bases and J dropped 0; count of bases not matched to a gene: 8. CDR3 bases: TGTGCCAGCAGCTGGAGGACAGGGTTTAGCTCCTACAATGAGCAGTTCTTC. Amino acids: CASSWRTGFSSYNEQFF.

This clone is medium-sized. The chain has TRBV19 and TRBJ2-3, with D possibly being TRBD2 (5 bases). Germline CDR1 is LNHDA and CDR2 is SQIVND (reference sequence). Trimming shortened V by 5 bases and J by 2 bases, and 14 bases separated the two germline ends. The CDR3 covers 15 residues. CDR3 sequence reads: CASSRGAGLTDTQYF. The CDR3 region has the DNA TGTGCCAGTAGTCGGGGAGCCGGGCTCACAGATACGCAGTATTTT.

The J gene is TRBJ1-1, the V gene TRBV2, with TRBD1 matching 8 bases. Trimming took 3 bases from V and 3 from J; bases not matched to a gene: 15. The CDR3 consists of 18 residues. The germline V gene encodes CDR1 SNHLY and CDR2 FYNNEI. The CDR3 DNA sequence: TGTGCCAGCAGTGATTCGCTTCCCCGGGACAGGTGGTACACTGAAGCTTTCTTT. It yields the protein CASSDSLPRDRWYTEAFF.

V and J are TRBV24-1 and TRBJ2-3; 9 nucleotides align to TRBD2. V shed 3 bases and J 2 bases; nucleotides not matched to a gene: 5. Germline loops: CDR1 KGHDR, CDR2 SFDVKD. There are 16 residues in the CDR3. CDR3 in amino acids: CATSDGAGGVTDTQYF. The CDR3 DNA sequence: TGTGCCACCAGTGATGGAGCGGGGGGAGTCACAGATACGCAGTATTTT.

The gene calls are TRBV27 and TRBJ2-3; D unclear. The CDR3 is made up of 14 amino acids. The germline CDR1 and CDR2 sequences are MNHEY and SMNVEV (reference sequence). V was trimmed by 4 bases and J by 2 bases, leaving 10 bases between them. CDR3 region: CASSSGLHTDTQYF. DNA for the CDR3: TGTGCCAGCAGTTCCGGGTTGCACACAGATACGCAGTATTTT.

The genes are TRBV13 and TRBJ2-1; 7 bases line up with TRBD1. V shed 7 bases, J shed 3 bases, and the junction held 12 bases outside the gene matches. CDR1 and CDR2 from the germline V gene are PRHDT and FYEKMQ (reference sequence). The CDR3 loop spans 16 amino acids. CDR3 bases: TGTGCCAGCACCCGCTCGGGACAGCGAATCTACAATGAGCAGTTCTTC. Encoded protein: CASTRSGQRIYNEQFF.

A few counts support this clone. The rearrangement joins TRBV6-4 to TRBJ1-1, with 9 bases fitting TRBD1. The germline V gene encodes CDR1 MRHNA and CDR2 SNTAGT. With V trimmed by 4 bases and J by 5 bases, 11 bases remained unmatched. This CDR3 has 16 amino acids. CDR3 coding DNA: TGTGCCAGCAGTGTTCTCCCGGGACAGGGACGGACTGAAGCTTTCTTT. Residues: CASSVLPGQGRTEAFF.

This clone was counted once. This sequence joins TRBV18 and TRBJ1-1; D unclear. Trimming removed 6 bases at V and 3 bases at J, with 11 bases between. The CDR3 sequence is 13 residues long. The germline V gene has CDR1 KGHSH and CDR2 LQKENI. CDR3 nucleotides: TGTGCCAGCTCTCTGGCGGAGGACACTGAAGCTTTCTTT. Translating gives CASSLAEDTEAFF.

The chain employs TRBV6-7 and TRBJ1-5; TRBD1 agrees at 7 bases. TRBV6-7 is an ORF, and what it does is uncertain. CDR3 length: 14 residues. V dropped 4 bases and J dropped 5; count of bases not matched to a gene: 5. The CDR3: CASSSDREDQPQHF. CDR3 DNA: TGTGCCAGCAGTTCAGACAGGGAGGATCAGCCCCAGCATTTT.

V and J are TRBV9 and TRBJ1-4; no definite D call. Between the trimmed V and J ends, which lost 10 bases and 0 bases, there was a span of 22 bases. Germline V gives CDR1 SGDLS, CDR2 YYNGEE. The CDR3 contains 17 residues. CDR3 in amino acids: CAGRRHLTRTTNEKLFF. CDR3 bases: TGTGCCGGCCGAAGACACTTAACCCGCACAACTAATGAAAAACTGTTTTTT.

This clone has just one count. This chain links TRBV28 with TRBJ2-1; 8 bases fit TRBD2. J was trimmed by 2 bases and V by 4 bases; bases with no gene match: 4. The germline V gene encodes CDR1 MDHEN and CDR2 SYDVKM. The CDR3 contains 15 residues. In nucleotides, the CDR3 is TGTGCCAGCAGTTCACCGGGGGGGACCTACAATGAGCAGTTCTTC. It is translated as CASSSPGGTYNEQFF. Looking up the rest from reference TRBV28 and TRBJ2-1 gives the full variable domain: DVKVTQSSRYLVKRTGEKVFLECVQDMDHENMFWYRQDPGLGLRLIYFSYDVKMKEKGDIPEGYSVSREKKERFSLILESASTNQTSMYLCASSSPGGTYNEQFFGPGTRLTVL.

The J gene is TRBJ1-5, the V gene TRBV28, with TRBD1 identical over 8 bases. In germline, CDR1 is MDHEN, CDR2 SYDVKM. Trimming took 6 bases from V and 0 from J; bases not matched to a gene: 10. The CDR3 runs to 17 residues. This CDR3 reads CASSSGQGSVSNQPQHF. CDR3 coding DNA: TGTGCCAGCAGCTCCGGACAGGGTAGTGTTAGCAATCAGCCCCAGCATTTT.

The V gene is TRBV7-2, the J gene TRBJ2-1; 8 bases are shared with TRBD2. V was clipped by 2 bases and J by 8 bases; unmatched bases: 5. Germline CDR1 and CDR2: SGHTA and FQGNSA. The CDR3 is 14 amino acids. CDR3 region: CASSLIAGWYEQFF. Here the CDR3 DNA reads TGTGCCAGCAGCTTAATAGCGGGGTGGTATGAGCAGTTCTTC.

This clone showed up just a few times. V gene TRBV7-9 combines with J gene TRBJ2-7; 12 bases are a match to TRBD1. There are 16 residues in the CDR3. Germline loops: CDR1 SEHNR, CDR2 FQNEAQ (reference sequence). V trimming: 5 bases; J trimming: 6 bases; junction bases outside the gene matches: 11. The CDR3 nucleotides read TGTGCCAGCAGCGATATACCGGGACAGGGGGCAAGCGAGCAGTACTTC. Its translation is CASSDIPGQGASEQYF.

The genes are TRBV23-1 and TRBJ1-2; D is uncertain. TRBV23-1 is an ORF; its function is uncertain. V was pared by 7 bases and J by 5 bases, with 5 bases between. The CDR3 loop spans 10 amino acids. The CDR3 nucleotides read TGCGCCAGCATATTTTATGGCTACACCTTC. Protein product: CASIFYGYTF.

This chain joins TRBV6-2 or TRBV6-3 and TRBJ1-6; 7 nucleotides match TRBD1. Germline trimming cut 5 bases from V and 11 bases from J; bases unmatched to any gene: 9. The CDR3 runs 14 residues. Per the germline V gene, CDR1 is MNHEY and CDR2 is SVGEGT. CDR3: CASSESTGDPPLHF. The CDR3 bases are TGTGCCAGCAGTGAGTCCACAGGGGATCCACCCCTCCACTTT.